Many counts were recorded for the clone carrying this T cell receptor (beta chain). What it binds is not known. This entry is derived from a study of neurological immune-mediated disorders. The study, taken as a whole, reports: No expanded-clone CDR3 amino acid sequence recurred across subjects, suggesting private TCR-beta repertoires.

Per germline, CDR1 SGHDT and CDR2 YYEEEE. Trimming removed 4 bases from V and 1 base from J; junction bases left unmatched: 15. The CDR3 consists of 19 residues. 5'RACE employing 10-nucleotide random UMIs yielded the cDNA. Each CDR3 protein gets one entry after TCRdb re-called the 5' RACE reads with MiXCR. The table includes some 27,000 distinct CDR3 sequences, 6.6% detected once. The sequence was collected from a woman in her forties or fifties in good health. The chain combines TRBV5-6 with TRBJ2-5; TRBD1 matches at 11 bases. The material sequenced was PBMCs. The CDR3 reads CASSVSIAGTGGFQETQYF. CDR3 nucleotide sequence: TGTGCCAGCAGCGTGTCGATTGCCGGGACAGGGGGTTTCCAAGAGACCCAGTACTTC.